This T cell receptor (beta chain) derives from a study of OX40 agonist ivuxolimab in advanced cancers. Study context: The mean age was roughly 60 years, ranging from 23 to 79, with around four fifths of participants male. Whole-study findings and limits: Dose levels from 0.1 to 3.0 mg/kg saw CD4+ and CD8+ blood T cells expand clonally by week 6. In CD8+ T cells, expanded clones were on average more numerous than in CD4+.

Germline CDR1 is WNHNN and CDR2 is SYGVQD (reference sequence). V was cut by 2 bases and J by 3 bases, with 4 bases left in between. CDR3 size: 13 residues. The table lists this clone with a few counts. The antigen is unknown. Produced via immunoSEQ multiplex PCR; TCRdb's table is partial and in-frame only. The profile shows around 15,000 clones, roughly 81% of them singletons. Sequencing used CD4+ or CD8+ T cells sorted from blood, obtained in a trial of the OX40 agonist ivuxolimab. This receptor was taken from an adult with an advanced solid tumor such as melanoma, head and neck, liver or kidney cancer. The V gene is TRBV10-1, the J gene TRBJ2-2; D call uncertain. The CDR3 DNA is TGCGCCAGCAGTGAGGGAGACACCGGGGAGCTGTTTTTT. Its translation: CASSEGDTGELFF.